The clone carrying this T cell receptor beta chain came up many times. Pregnant or lactating patients were excluded, as were those with uncontrolled infection or other autoimmune disease. This sample stems from a study of T cells in Graves' hyperthyroidism and ophthalmopathy. Looking at the study overall: At the time of initial diagnosis and before any treatment, peripheral blood was collected.

Regions amplified from RNA transcripts were the TCR beta CDR3 regions. Primed by the HTBI set, a first-round RT-PCR was run on the TCR CDR3. TCRdb re-derived calls from the multiplex PCR reads in MiXCR, one entry per CDR3 protein. This sample has around 350,000 distinct CDR3 sequences, with approximately 25% found just once. With 4 bases clipped from V and 6 bases from J, the junction kept 13 bases outside the gene matches. The CDR3 has 16 amino acids. The clonotype originates from a man between 45 and 60 years old with Graves' hyperthyroidism. The sequenced sample was blood. The chain combines TRBV12-3 or TRBV12-4 with TRBJ2-7; 9 bases fit TRBD1. The CDR3: CASSSYALGQGSEQYF. In DNA form, the CDR3 reads TGTGCCAGCAGTTCGTACGCGCTGGGACAGGGAAGCGAGCAGTACTTC.